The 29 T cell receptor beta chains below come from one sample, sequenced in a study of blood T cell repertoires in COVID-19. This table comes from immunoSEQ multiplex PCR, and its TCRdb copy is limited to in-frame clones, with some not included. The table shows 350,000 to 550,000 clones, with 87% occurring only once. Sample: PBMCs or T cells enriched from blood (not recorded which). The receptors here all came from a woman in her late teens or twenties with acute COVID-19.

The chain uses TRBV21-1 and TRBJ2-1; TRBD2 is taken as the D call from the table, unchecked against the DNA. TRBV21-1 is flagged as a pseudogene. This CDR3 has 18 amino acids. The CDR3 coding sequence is TGTGCCAGCAGCGAGGGGACTAGCGGCAGCGGGGCGAACAATGAGCAGTTCTTC. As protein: CASSEGTSGSGANNEQFF.

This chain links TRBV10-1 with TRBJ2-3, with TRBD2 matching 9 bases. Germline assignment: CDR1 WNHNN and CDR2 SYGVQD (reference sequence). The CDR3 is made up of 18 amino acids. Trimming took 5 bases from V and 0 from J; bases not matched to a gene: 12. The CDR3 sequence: CASSLFAGGPGSTDTQYF. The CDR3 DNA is TGCGCCAGCAGTCTTTTTGCGGGAGGGCCCGGGAGCACAGATACGCAGTATTTT.

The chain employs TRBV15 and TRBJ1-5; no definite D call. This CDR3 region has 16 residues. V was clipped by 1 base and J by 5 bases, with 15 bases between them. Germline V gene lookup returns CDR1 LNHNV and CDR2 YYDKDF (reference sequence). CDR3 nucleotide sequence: TGTGCCACCAGCAGAGCCCGGGAAGCACAATATCAGCCCCAGCATTTT. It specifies CATSRAREAQYQPQHF.

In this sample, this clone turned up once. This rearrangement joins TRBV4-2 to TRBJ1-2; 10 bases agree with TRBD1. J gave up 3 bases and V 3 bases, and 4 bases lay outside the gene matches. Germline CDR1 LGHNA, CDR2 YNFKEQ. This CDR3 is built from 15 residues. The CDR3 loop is CASSQDGTGDYGYTF. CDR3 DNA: TGTGCCAGCAGCCAGGATGGGACAGGGGACTATGGCTACACCTTC.

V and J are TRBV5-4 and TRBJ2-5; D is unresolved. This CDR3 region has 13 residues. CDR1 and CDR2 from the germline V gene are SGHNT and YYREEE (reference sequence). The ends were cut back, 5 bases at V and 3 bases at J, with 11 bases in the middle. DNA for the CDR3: TGTGCCAGCAGTAAAGAGGCAGAAGAGACCCAGTACTTC. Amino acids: CASSKEAEETQYF.

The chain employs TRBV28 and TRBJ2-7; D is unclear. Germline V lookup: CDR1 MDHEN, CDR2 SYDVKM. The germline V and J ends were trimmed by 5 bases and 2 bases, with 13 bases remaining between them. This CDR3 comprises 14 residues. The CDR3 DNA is TGTGCCAGCAGTCCCCCCGTGAGGACCTACGAGCAGTACTTC. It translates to CASSPPVRTYEQYF.

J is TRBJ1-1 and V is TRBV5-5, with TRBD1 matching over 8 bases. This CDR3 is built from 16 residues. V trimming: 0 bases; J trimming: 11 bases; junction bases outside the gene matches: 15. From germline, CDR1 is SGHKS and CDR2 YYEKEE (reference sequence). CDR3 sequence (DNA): TGTGCCAGCAGCTTGGCGGGGACAGGAGGGACCTTTTCCGCTTTCTTT. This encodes CASSLAGTGGTFSAFF.

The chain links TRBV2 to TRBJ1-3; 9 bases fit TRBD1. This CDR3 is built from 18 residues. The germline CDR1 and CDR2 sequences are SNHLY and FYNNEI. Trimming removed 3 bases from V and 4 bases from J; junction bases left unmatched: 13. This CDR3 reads CASSERQGEGIWGNTIYF. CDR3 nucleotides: TGTGCCAGCAGTGAGCGACAGGGGGAAGGCATCTGGGGAAACACCATATATTTT.

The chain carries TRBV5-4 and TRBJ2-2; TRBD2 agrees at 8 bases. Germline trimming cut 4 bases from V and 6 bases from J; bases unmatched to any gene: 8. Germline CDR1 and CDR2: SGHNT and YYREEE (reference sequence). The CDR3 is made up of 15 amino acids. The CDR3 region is CASSLGGGGPGELFF. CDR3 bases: TGTGCCAGCAGCCTCGGGGGGGGAGGTCCCGGGGAGCTGTTTTTT.

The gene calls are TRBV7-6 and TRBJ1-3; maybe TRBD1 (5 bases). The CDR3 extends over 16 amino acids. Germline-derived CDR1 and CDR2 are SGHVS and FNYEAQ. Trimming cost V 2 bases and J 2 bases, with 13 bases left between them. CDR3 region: CASSLRGRETGNTIYF. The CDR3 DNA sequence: TGTGCCAGCAGCTTAAGGGGCAGAGAAACTGGAAACACCATATATTTT.

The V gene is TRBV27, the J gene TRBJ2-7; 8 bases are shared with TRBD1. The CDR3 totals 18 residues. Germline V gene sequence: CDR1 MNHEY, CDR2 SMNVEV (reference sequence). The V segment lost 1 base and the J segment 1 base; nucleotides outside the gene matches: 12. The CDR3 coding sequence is TGTGCCAGCAGTTTATTGTACAGGGGGAAGGTGAGTTCCTACGAGCAGTACTTC. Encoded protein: CASSLLYRGKVSSYEQYF.

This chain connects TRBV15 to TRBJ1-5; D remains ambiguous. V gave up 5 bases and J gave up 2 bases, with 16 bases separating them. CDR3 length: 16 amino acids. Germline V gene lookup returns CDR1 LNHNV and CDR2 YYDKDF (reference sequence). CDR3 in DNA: TGTGCCACCAGCTACAGAATAGGTGAAGGCAATCAGCCCCAGCATTTT. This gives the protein CATSYRIGEGNQPQHF.

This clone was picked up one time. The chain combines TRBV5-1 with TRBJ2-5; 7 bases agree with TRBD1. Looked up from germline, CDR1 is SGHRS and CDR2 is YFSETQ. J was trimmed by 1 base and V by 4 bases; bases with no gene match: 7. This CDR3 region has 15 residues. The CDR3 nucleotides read TGCGCCAGCAGCCCCTTGACAGGGCCCCAAGAGACCCAGTACTTC. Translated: CASSPLTGPQETQYF.

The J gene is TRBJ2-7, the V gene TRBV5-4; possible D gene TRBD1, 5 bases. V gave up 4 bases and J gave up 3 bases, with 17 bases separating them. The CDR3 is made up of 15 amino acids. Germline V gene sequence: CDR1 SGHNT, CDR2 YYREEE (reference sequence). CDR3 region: CASSVGLTTDYEQYF. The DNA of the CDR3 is TGTGCCAGCAGCGTTGGCTTAACGACAGACTACGAGCAGTACTTC.

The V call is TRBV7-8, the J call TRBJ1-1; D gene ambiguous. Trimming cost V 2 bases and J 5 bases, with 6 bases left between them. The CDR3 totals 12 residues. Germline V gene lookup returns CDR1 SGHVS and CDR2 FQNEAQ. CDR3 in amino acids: CASSLTRTEAFF. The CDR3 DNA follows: TGTGCCAGCAGCTTAACGAGGACTGAAGCTTTCTTT.

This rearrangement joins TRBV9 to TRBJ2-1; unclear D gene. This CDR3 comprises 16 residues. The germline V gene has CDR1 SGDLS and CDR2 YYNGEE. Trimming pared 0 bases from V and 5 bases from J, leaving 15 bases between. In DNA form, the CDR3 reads TGTGCCAGCAGCGTAGATGGAGTTACCTCGAACAATGAGCAGTTCTTC. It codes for CASSVDGVTSNNEQFF.

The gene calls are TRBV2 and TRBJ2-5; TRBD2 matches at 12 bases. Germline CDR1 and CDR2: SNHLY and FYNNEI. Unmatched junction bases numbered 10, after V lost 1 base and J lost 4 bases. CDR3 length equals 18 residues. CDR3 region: CASSEEQSLAGGLETQYF. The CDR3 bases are TGTGCCAGCAGTGAAGAACAATCGCTAGCGGGAGGGTTAGAGACCCAGTACTTC.

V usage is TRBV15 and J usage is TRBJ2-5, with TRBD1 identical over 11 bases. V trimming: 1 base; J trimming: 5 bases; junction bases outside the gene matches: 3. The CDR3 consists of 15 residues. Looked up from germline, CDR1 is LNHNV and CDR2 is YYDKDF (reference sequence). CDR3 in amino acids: CATSRVGQGAETQYF. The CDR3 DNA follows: TGTGCCACCAGCAGAGTTGGACAGGGGGCGGAGACCCAGTACTTC.

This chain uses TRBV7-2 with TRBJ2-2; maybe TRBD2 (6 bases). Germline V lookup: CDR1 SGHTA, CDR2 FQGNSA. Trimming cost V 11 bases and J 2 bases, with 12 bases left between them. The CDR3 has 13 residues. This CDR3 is CALGTLNTGELFF. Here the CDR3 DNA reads TGTGCCCTCGGGACTTTAAACACCGGGGAGCTGTTTTTT.

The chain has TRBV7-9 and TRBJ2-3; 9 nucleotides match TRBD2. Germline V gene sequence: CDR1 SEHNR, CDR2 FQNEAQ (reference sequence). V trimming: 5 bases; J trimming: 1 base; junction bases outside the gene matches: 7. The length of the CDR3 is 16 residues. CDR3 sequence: CASSIGRTSGTDTQYF. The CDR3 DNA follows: TGTGCCAGCAGCATAGGAAGGACTAGCGGCACAGATACGCAGTATTTT.

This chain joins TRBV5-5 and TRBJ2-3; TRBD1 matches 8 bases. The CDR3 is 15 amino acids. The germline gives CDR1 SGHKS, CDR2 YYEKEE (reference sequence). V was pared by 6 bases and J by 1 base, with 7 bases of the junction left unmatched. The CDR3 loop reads CASTRGRGGTDTQYF. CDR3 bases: TGTGCCAGCACCAGGGGGCGGGGAGGCACAGATACGCAGTATTTT.

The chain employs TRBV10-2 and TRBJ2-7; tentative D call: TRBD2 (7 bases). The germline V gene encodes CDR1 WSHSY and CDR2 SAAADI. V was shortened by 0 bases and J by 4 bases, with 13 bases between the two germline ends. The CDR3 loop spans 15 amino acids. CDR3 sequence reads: CASSESTGGGYEQYF. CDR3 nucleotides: TGCGCCAGCAGTGAGTCAACGGGGGGCGGGTACGAGCAGTACTTC.

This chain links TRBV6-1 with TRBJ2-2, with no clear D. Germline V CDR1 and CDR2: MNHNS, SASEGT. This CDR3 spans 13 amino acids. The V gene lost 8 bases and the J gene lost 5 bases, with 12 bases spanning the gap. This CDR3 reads CASLRVWTGELFF. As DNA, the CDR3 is TGTGCCAGCCTCCGGGTTTGGACCGGGGAGCTGTTTTTT.

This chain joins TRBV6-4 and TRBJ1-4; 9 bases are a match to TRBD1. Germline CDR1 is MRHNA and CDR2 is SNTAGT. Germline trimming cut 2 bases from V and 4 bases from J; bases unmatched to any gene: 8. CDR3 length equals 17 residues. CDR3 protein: CASSDPPRDRVNEKLFF. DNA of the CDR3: TGTGCCAGCAGTGACCCCCCCCGGGACAGGGTTAATGAAAAACTGTTTTTT.

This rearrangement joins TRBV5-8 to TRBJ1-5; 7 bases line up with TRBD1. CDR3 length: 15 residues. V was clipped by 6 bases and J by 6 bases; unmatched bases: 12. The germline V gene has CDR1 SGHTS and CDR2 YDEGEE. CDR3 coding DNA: TGTGCCAGCATCAACAGGGACAGACGGGGTCAGCCCCAGCATTTT. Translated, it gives CASINRDRRGQPQHF.

This CDR3 is CASRFGTRGSGELFF. The CDR3 DNA reads TGTGCCAGCAGATTCGGGACTAGGGGCTCCGGGGAGCTGTTTTTT. The chain links TRBV7-2 to TRBJ2-2; 8 positions match TRBD2. This CDR3 contains 15 residues. Germline V gives CDR1 SGHTA, CDR2 FQGNSA. The V segment lost 6 bases and the J segment 6 bases; nucleotides outside the gene matches: 9.

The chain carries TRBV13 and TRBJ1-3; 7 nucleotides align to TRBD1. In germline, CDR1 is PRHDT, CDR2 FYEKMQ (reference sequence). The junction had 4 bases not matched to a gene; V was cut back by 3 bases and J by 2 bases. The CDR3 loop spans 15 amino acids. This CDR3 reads CASSFTGAAGNTIYF. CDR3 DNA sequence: TGTGCCAGCAGCTTTACAGGGGCGGCTGGAAACACCATATATTTT.

CDR3 region: CASSRQGIGQYF. In nucleotides, the CDR3 is TGTGCCAGTAGTCGACAGGGTATCGGGCAGTACTTC. The V call is TRBV19, the J call TRBJ2-7, with 7 bases that match TRBD1. The junction had 7 bases not matched to a gene; V was cut back by 5 bases and J by 9 bases. Germline-derived CDR1 and CDR2 are LNHDA and SQIVND (reference sequence). The CDR3 has 12 residues.

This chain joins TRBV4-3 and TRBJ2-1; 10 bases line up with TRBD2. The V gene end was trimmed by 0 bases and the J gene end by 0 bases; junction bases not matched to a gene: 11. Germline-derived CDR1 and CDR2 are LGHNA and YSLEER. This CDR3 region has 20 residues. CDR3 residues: CASSQEFLAGGVSSYNEQFF. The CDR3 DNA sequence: TGCGCCAGCAGCCAAGAGTTTTTAGCGGGAGGTGTAAGCTCCTACAATGAGCAGTTCTTC.